The present T cell receptor beta chain was sequenced within a study of CD8 T cells in ankylosing spondylitis. Notes on the study in general: The authors reported significant enrichment of disease-linked clones in matched ankylosing spondylitis synovial fluid. Made up of under ten highly homologous variants, a TCR beta motif appeared characteristic of ankylosing spondylitis blood. There were earlier reports of some motif variants in reactive arthritis synovial fluid and blood.

By quantitative 5'-RACE with molecular barcodes, the TCR beta libraries were made. MiXCR, applied by TCRdb to the 5' RACE reads, yields one record per CDR3 protein. The data contain fewer than 350,000 distinct CDR3 sequences, around a tenth of them singletons. This clonotype was picked up many times. Its antigen remains unidentified. This CDR3 region has 16 residues. The germline V gene has CDR1 DFQATT and CDR2 SNEGSKA (reference sequence). Trimming removed 1 base from V and 12 bases from J, with 25 bases in between. The sequence came from a female donor with ankylosing spondylitis or in good health (not recorded which). The chain uses TRBV20-1 and TRBJ2-1; the D is unclear. Sequenced material: blood, either unsorted or a sorted T cell fraction (not recorded which). CDR3 sequence (DNA): TGCAGTGCTAGAGGCGCTCCGGACCGGCCCCCTTTCCTGCAGTTCTTC. It translates to CSARGAPDRPPFLQFF.